The 6 T cell receptor beta chains below were found in one sample sequenced in a study of blood T cell repertoires in COVID-19. The table came from immunoSEQ multiplex PCR; TCRdb's copy has only in-frame clones and leaves some out. This table has 85,000 to 100,000 clones, over 70% appearing once. Specimen: peripheral blood. The receptors come from a man aged 50 or older who had recovered from COVID-19.

The chain recombines TRBV21-1 with TRBJ2-7; the table's D call TRBD2 went unverified against the DNA. TRBV21-1 is given as a pseudogene. The CDR3 loop spans 18 amino acids. CDR3 loop: CASSNPRLVAGVWYEQYF. For the CDR3, the DNA is TGTGCCAGCAGCAACCCCCGGTTGGTAGCGGGAGTCTGGTACGAGCAGTACTTC.

The V gene is TRBV7-2, the J gene TRBJ2-7, with 15 bases that match TRBD2. Germline V gives CDR1 SGHTA, CDR2 FQGNSA. V shed 5 bases, J shed 7 bases, and the junction held 12 bases outside the gene matches. CDR3 length: 17 amino acids. The DNA for the CDR3 is TGTGCCAGCAGCCTCAGGACTAGCGGGAGGGACTTAGTAGAGCAGTACTTC. Its protein product is CASSLRTSGRDLVEQYF.

The chain joins TRBV3-1 (or the pseudogene TRBV3-2) to TRBJ2-7; tentative D call: TRBD2 (5 bases). This CDR3 has 13 amino acids. CDR1 LGHDT and CDR2 YNNKEL come from the germline V gene (reference sequence). V was trimmed by 4 bases and J by 7 bases, leaving 14 bases between them. This CDR3 is CASSRGGSEEQYF. In DNA form, the CDR3 reads TGTGCCAGCAGCCGGGGTGGGAGCGAGGAGCAGTACTTC.

The chain combines TRBV11-2 with TRBJ1-3; D is ambiguous. The germline gives CDR1 SGHAT, CDR2 FQNNGV. V lost 1 base, J lost 4 bases, and 14 bases lay in between. The CDR3 is made up of 16 amino acids. The CDR3 sequence: CASSLVTAAAGNTIYF. CDR3 in DNA: TGTGCCAGCAGCTTAGTAACGGCCGCGGCAGGAAACACCATATATTTT.

The V gene is TRBV10-1, the J gene TRBJ2-1; 10 nucleotides align to TRBD2. CDR3 length equals 14 residues. Trimming removed 6 bases from V and 6 bases from J; junction bases left unmatched: 5. The germline gives CDR1 WNHNN, CDR2 SYGVQD (reference sequence). The CDR3 DNA follows: TGCGCCAGCAGGGCTAGCGGGGGCTCCAATGAGCAGTTCTTC. Its protein product is CASRASGGSNEQFF.

This clone was found a few times. The chain employs TRBV6-5 and TRBJ2-1; possibly TRBD2 for D (5 bases). The CDR3 runs 15 residues. CDR1 MNHEY and CDR2 SVGAGI come from the germline V gene. Trimming left V 0 bases short and J 2 bases short, with 8 bases between. Here the CDR3 DNA reads TGTGCCAGCAGTTACTCGAGCGGCCCCTACAATGAGCAGTTCTTC. Translated, it gives CASSYSSGPYNEQFF.